This entry lists 9 T cell receptor beta chains sequenced from one sample in a study of blood T cell repertoires in COVID-19. Some clones are missing from TCRdb's copy, which holds only in-frame ones; the method was immunoSEQ multiplex PCR. This sample carries about 350,000 clones, about 93% of them seen once, and the ten largest clones take around 3.3%. The sample was peripheral blood. Receptors were obtained from a woman between 18 and 30 years old who had recovered from COVID-19.

V gene TRBV3-1 (or the pseudogene TRBV3-2) combines with J gene TRBJ2-6; possibly TRBD1 for D (5 bases). V dropped 1 base and J dropped 0 bases, with 19 bases sitting between them. Germline V gene sequence: CDR1 LGHDT, CDR2 YNNKEL (reference sequence). The CDR3 runs 20 residues. The CDR3 nucleotides read TGTGCCAGCAGCCAAGTAGGTTTGTACAGGAGTTCCTCTGGGGCCAACGTCCTGACTTTC. Protein sequence: CASSQVGLYRSSSGANVLTF.

This clone appeared a single time. The chain combines TRBV24-1 with TRBJ1-4; D may be TRBD1 (6 bases). Trimming left V 3 bases short and J 5 bases short, with 12 bases between. The CDR3 runs to 15 residues. Looked up from germline, CDR1 is KGHDR and CDR2 is SFDVKD. The CDR3 nucleotides are TGTGCCACCAGTGATGCACAGGGAGGGAATGAAAAACTGTTTTTT. This translates into CATSDAQGGNEKLFF.

J is TRBJ2-3 and V is TRBV10-2; TRBD2 matches 8 bases. CDR3 length equals 14 residues. The V gene's germline CDR1 is WSHSY and CDR2 SAAADI. Unmatched junction bases numbered 8, after V lost 7 bases and J lost 5 bases. The CDR3 nucleotides read TGCGCCAGCATTCCAGCGGGAGTGGGAGATACGCAGTATTTT. Amino acid sequence: CASIPAGVGDTQYF.

J is TRBJ1-1 and V is TRBV11-2; maybe TRBD1 (6 bases). V lost 5 bases and J 1 base, leaving 14 bases between the germline ends. The CDR3 runs to 15 residues. Germline V gives CDR1 SGHAT, CDR2 FQNNGV. The CDR3, as DNA: TGTGCCAGCAGCCCCTTAAGGGGACAGAACACTGAAGCTTTCTTT. It translates to CASSPLRGQNTEAFF.

The J gene is TRBJ2-1, the V gene TRBV5-4; 10 positions match TRBD1. The CDR3 is 15 amino acids. CDR1 and CDR2 (germline): SGHNT, YYREEE (reference sequence). V lost 4 bases to trimming and J lost 0 bases; unmatched junction nucleotides: 1. DNA for the CDR3: TGTGCCAGCAGCGGACAGGGGGACTCCTACAATGAGCAGTTCTTC. It yields the protein CASSGQGDSYNEQFF.

This rearrangement joins TRBV10-1 to TRBJ2-3; 8 bases fit TRBD1. The CDR3 runs to 14 residues. V lost 5 bases, J lost 1 base, and 2 bases stayed unmatched. CDR1 is WNHNN, CDR2 SYGVQD, per germline (reference sequence). The chain's CDR3 is CASSSDRGTDTQYF. In DNA form, the CDR3 reads TGCGCCAGCAGTTCGGACAGGGGCACAGATACGCAGTATTTT.

The chain uses TRBV4-3 and TRBJ2-1; D unclear. The CDR3 is 14 amino acids. Trimming pared 1 base from V and 4 bases from J, leaving 8 bases between. Germline loops: CDR1 LGHNA, CDR2 YSLEER. The CDR3 loop is CASSQALVYNEQFF. The DNA for the CDR3 is TGCGCCAGCAGCCAAGCACTGGTATACAATGAGCAGTTCTTC.

This clone came up a few times. This sequence joins TRBV15 and TRBJ1-5; D remains ambiguous. The germline CDR1 and CDR2 sequences are LNHNV and YYDKDF (reference sequence). The CDR3 runs to 16 residues. V lost 2 bases and J 2 bases, leaving 13 bases between the germline ends. For the CDR3, the DNA is TGTGCCACCAGCAGACCCTTCAGTGTTGGCAATCAGCCCCAGCATTTT. Amino acids: CATSRPFSVGNQPQHF.

V and J are TRBV7-2 and TRBJ2-1; 7 nucleotides line up with TRBD2. The CDR3 contains 17 residues. Germline V lookup: CDR1 SGHTA, CDR2 FQGNSA. J was trimmed by 1 base and V by 1 base; bases with no gene match: 7. The CDR3 DNA follows: TGTGCCAGCAGCTTAGGGCCAGGCGGGAGTTCCTACAATGAGCAGTTCTTC. The encoded protein is CASSLGPGGSSYNEQFF. The full variable domain, completed using reference TRBV7-2 and TRBJ2-1, is GAGVSQSPSNKVTEKGKDVELRCDPISGHTALYWYRQSLGQGLEFLIYFQGNSAPDKSGLPSDRFSAERTGGSVSTLTIQRTQQEDSAVYLCASSLGPGGSSYNEQFFGPGTRLTVL.